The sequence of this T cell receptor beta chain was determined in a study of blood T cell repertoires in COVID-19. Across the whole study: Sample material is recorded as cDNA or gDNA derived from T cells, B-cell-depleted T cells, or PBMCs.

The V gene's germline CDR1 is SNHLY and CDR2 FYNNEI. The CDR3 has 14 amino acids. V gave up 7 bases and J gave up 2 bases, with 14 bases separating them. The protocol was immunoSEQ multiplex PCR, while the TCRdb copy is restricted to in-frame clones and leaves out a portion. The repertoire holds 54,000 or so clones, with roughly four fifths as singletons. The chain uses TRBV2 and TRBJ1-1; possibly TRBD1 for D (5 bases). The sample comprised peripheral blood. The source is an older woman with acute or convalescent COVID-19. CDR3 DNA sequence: TGTGCCAGCACCTTAGAGACAGTAAACACTGAAGCTTTCTTT. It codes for CASTLETVNTEAFF.